This T cell receptor (beta chain) was sequenced for a study of T cell responses to AZD1222 COVID-19 vaccine. About the study: Doses given second, at about 4 or about 12 weeks, were pooled. Findings and limits, study-wide: Recipients of AZD1222 seropositive at baseline numbered only 5 to 7. Sampling that yielded the repertoires occurred only after the peak T cell response. Donors, mostly white British, included more females; clonal diversity was possibly underestimated.

Comment on this clone: The antigen is undetermined.

Profiling relied on immunoSEQ multiplex PCR, and the TCRdb table lists in-frame clones only, not all of them. The table records some 120,000 clones, about nine tenths of them present only once. In germline, CDR1 is SGHNT, CDR2 YENEEA. The CDR3 is made up of 14 amino acids. The ends lost 4 bases at V and 6 bases at J; junction bases unmatched: 7. This rearrangement joins TRBV11-3 to TRBJ1-1; TRBD1 matches at 8 bases. The clonotype was recovered from an adult in good health. Specimen: peripheral blood, collected on day 0 of AZD1222 vaccination. CDR3 DNA sequence: TGTGCCAGCAGCTCGACAGGGGATTTGGCTGAAGCTTTCTTT. Protein: CASSSTGDLAEAFF.